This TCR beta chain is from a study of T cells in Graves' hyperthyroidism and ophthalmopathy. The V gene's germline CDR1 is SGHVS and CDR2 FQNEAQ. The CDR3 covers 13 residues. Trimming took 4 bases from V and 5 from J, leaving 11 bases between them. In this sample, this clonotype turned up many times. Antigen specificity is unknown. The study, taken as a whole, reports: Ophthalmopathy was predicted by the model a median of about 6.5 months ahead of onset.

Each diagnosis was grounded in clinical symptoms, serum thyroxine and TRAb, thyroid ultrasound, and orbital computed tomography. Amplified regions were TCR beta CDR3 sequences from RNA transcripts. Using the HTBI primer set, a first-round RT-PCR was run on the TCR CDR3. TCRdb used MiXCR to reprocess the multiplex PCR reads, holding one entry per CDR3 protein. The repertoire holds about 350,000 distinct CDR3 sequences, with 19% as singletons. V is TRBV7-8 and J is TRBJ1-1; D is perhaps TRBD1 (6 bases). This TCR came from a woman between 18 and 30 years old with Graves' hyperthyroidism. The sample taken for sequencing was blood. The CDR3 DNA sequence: TGTGCCAGCAGCTCAACGAGGGGGACTGAAGCTTTCTTT. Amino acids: CASSSTRGTEAFF.